The clone carrying this TCR beta chain was seen only once. What it binds is not known. The data belong to a study of cytomegalovirus exposure and HLA in healthy donors. Study-wide points: According to the study, roughly 160 TCR beta chains were cytomegalovirus-associated. Reports state that TCR beta sequences accurately predicted most subjects' HLA-A and HLA-B alleles. Within a later analysis, the majority of CMV-associated TCR beta chains appeared HLA-restricted.

Healthy bone marrow donors made up the donors. The V gene end was trimmed by 4 bases and the J gene end by 4 bases; junction bases not matched to a gene: 8. The CDR3 has 15 amino acids. Looked up from germline, CDR1 is SQVTM and CDR2 is ANQGSEA. The primer mix had 60 Vbeta and 13 Jbeta primers. The method was immunoSEQ multiplex PCR; TCRdb's version includes in-frame clones alone and lacks a portion of them. Altogether 200,000 to 250,000 clones are present, 75% to 85% being singletons, with the ten largest covering roughly 2.6%. The source of this sequence is a woman aged 60 to 75 in good health and CMV-seropositive. This chain uses TRBV29-1 with TRBJ2-1; 9 bases map to TRBD2. Material for sequencing was PBMCs. CDR3 in amino acids: CSVGRRRGGYNEQFF. CDR3 sequence (DNA): TGCAGCGTTGGGCGGCGGCGGGGGGGATACAATGAGCAGTTCTTC.